The clone carrying this T cell receptor (beta chain) is judged medium-sized. Its antigen is currently unknown. The junction departs from the called germline gene at one end, perhaps through a read error. The data are from a study of spatial heterogeneity in lung cancer. The wider study: Counts of TCR transcripts in tumor regions correlated strongly with a T cell module score (derived from matched bulk RNA-seq).

Individually, TCR cDNA molecules were each labelled with a unique molecular identifier. TCRdb independently ran MiXCR on the 5' RACE reads; one entry per CDR3 protein. The sample holds roughly 8,300 distinct CDR3 sequences; around 5% are singletons and the top ten take about an eighth. Time point indicated: sample taken at primary tumor resection. The input material, whole RNA from tumor, nontumor lung or frozen PBMC, was sequenced unsorted. General study results and limits: The counts of expanded TCRs, ubiquitous and regional, tracked ubiquitous and regional nonsynonymous mutations, respectively. Expanded alpha and beta TCR counts within tumors tracked tumor mutation counts.

The CDR3 runs to 15 residues. Germline CDR1 is SSHAT and CDR2 is FNYEAQ (reference sequence). The chain carries TRBV7-7 and TRBJ2-2; 11 nucleotides agree with TRBD2. This specimen was lung tumor tissue, taken at surgery. This sequence originates from a female donor with early-stage non-small cell lung cancer. The CDR3: CASSLLAGDTGELFF. For the CDR3, the DNA is TGTGCTAGCAGCTTACTAGCGGGGGACACCGGGGAGCTGTTTTTT. The full variable domain, in which reference TRBV7-7 and TRBJ2-2 provide the parts outside the CDR3, is GAGVSQSPRYKVTKRGQDVTLRCDPISSHATLYWYQQALGQGPEFLTYFNYEAQPDKSGLPSDRFSAERPEGSISTLTIQRTEQRDSAMYRCASSLLAGDTGELFFGEGSRLTVL.